This T cell receptor (beta chain) comes out of a study of T cells in localized non-small cell lung cancer. Assay used: immunoSEQ multiplex PCR; TCRdb lists only in-frame clones, some missing. The table includes roughly 84,000 clones, 88% detected once. This clone was seen just once. Sequences were derived from peripheral blood, sampled before any cancer treatment. The TCR sequence derives from a woman aged 35 to 70 with stage I squamous cell lung carcinoma.

CDR3 nucleotide sequence: TGTGCCAGCACCTTTCTTCAGGGGAACTATGGCTACACCTTC. Its translation is CASTFLQGNYGYTF. This chain uses TRBV6-5 with TRBJ1-2, with D perhaps TRBD1 (6 bases). The V gene's germline CDR1 is MNHEY and CDR2 SVGAGI. V was trimmed by 7 bases and J by 2 bases, leaving 14 bases between them. This CDR3 comprises 14 residues.